This note documents a single T cell receptor beta chain sequence. What antigen it recognizes has not been identified. Base qualities are missing; no much larger clone stands one base away. The CDR1 and CDR2 encoded by the germline V gene are SGHRS and YFSETQ. Trimming at the junction amounts to 0 bases on V and 4 bases on J, and the germline ends lie 14 bases apart. The CDR3 measures 16 amino acids from cysteine to phenylalanine. Here the CDR3 DNA is all that survives: 48 bases in frame from base 1. Using the deep immunoSEQ assay, TCR CDR3 regions were amplified from genomic DNA by multiplex PCR. For each cell subset, the extracted genomic DNA was distributed evenly across all wells of several immunoSEQ 96-well plates, and each plate served as one replicate. For sorted subsets, each replicate PCR was loaded with around 200 ng genomic DNA, equivalent to 30,000 or so T cell genomes. The purified libraries were quantified using a Qubit 3.0 fluorometer, sized with a Bioanalyzer 2100, and then quantified again using the KAPA Library Quantification kit. A separate single-read 150-cycle Illumina NextSeq 550 flow cell was used to sequence each immunoSEQ 96-well plate. Per the source publication's procedure: Because the immunoSEQ output included only junctional sequences and no quality scores, the filtering could not be the same as the filtering used for full-length reads. Sequences were annotated with PyIR, a Python wrapper for IgBLAST v1.9, using IMGT germline references to assign V/J genes and CDR3. Any read was removed if the V/J assignment was weak (E-value above 1e-6), the CDR3 was missing, or the read contained stop codons, out-of-frame junctions, or ambiguous translated residues. V3J clonotypes were defined by identical inferred V gene, J gene, and CDR3 amino acid sequence. Percentage overlap between repertoires was calculated by dividing the number of shared unique clonotypes by the size of the smaller repertoire. RTK rarefaction, the Chao1 estimator, and Recon v2.1 estimates of unobserved clonotypes were used to assess repertoire richness. Generation probabilities for all TCRbeta clonotypes obtained by the gDNA method from several donors were computed using OLGA. In its TCRdb copy, this immuneACCESS table keeps in-frame sequences only and misses some clones. Where compared with another copy, unresolved V genes explain less than half of these, and the others have no known cause. V, J and clone size are those of that table, while D and trimming were read from the DNA. This sample comprises around 990,000 clones, roughly 80% of them detected only once. Jointly, the top ten make up almost 0.9% of the sample.

The sample originates from a study of shared clonotypes between healthy human individuals (dated by TCRdb to about 2020). Study-wide context: The cohort comprised a couple of women and a few men aged 18 to 49 years. Per donor, three plates each were used for CD4 naive and CD4 memory, two for CD8 naive, and one for CD8 memory. Blood TCR repertoires of five healthy adults were deeply sequenced to estimate repertoire size and the extent of clonotype sharing between individuals. Different laboratories and diverse techniques were used to prepare libraries and sequence TCR repertoires, to increase sequencing depth and limit assay-specific biases. Leukapheresis yielded between about 0.85 and 10 billion PBMCs per donor.

Study-level results and caveats: Compared with non-shared clonotypes, the clonotypes found in all four sorted-subset donors had higher generation probabilities. Incomplete sequencing was indicated by rarefaction of sorted-subset datasets, despite the large sequencing depth. The small number of donors limited the genetic and exposure-history diversity represented. Based on pairwise subsampling, the degree of clonotype sharing among donors was expected to be affected by sequencing depth. Naive subsets generally had larger estimated clonotype richness than memory subsets. Sharing across a handful of donors was observed for 5% to 6.5% of naive CD4, 3% to 3.5% of naive CD8, over 2% of memory CD4, and about 0.4% of memory CD8 clonotypes. Only blood was sampled, and tissue TCR repertoires likely differ from those in blood.

Donors were healthy HIV-negative adults with no recently reported acute infections or vaccinations. Only Caucasian adults living in Nashville, Tennessee, USA were represented among the donors. CD4+ T cells were enriched by magnetic negative selection, after which naive cells were positively selected on CD45RA and the negative fraction was taken as the memory subset. Blood was collected by leukapheresis, and PBMCs were isolated by Ficoll-Histopaque density gradient centrifugation and then cryopreserved in liquid nitrogen vapor phase. Purity and quantity of every magnetically sorted T cell population were checked by analytical flow cytometry. Genomic DNA was isolated from every sorted fraction and measured by UV absorbance on a Nanodrop 2000c.

The sample taken for sequencing was memory CD4+ T cells from PBMCs. The cell subset or site tag for this specimen amounts to: CD45RA-negative fraction. This chain is built from TRBV5-1 and TRBJ2-1; the D gene is perhaps TRBD1 or TRBD2, each of them matching over 5 bases. The TCR sequence derives from a man between 18 and 29 years old in good health. Some clones in this sample may be carry-over from other donors' samples. The CDR3 region: CASSLAGTADYNEQFF. The nucleotide sequence is TGCGCCAGCAGCTTGGCCGGGACGGCTGATTACAATGAGCAGTTCTTC.